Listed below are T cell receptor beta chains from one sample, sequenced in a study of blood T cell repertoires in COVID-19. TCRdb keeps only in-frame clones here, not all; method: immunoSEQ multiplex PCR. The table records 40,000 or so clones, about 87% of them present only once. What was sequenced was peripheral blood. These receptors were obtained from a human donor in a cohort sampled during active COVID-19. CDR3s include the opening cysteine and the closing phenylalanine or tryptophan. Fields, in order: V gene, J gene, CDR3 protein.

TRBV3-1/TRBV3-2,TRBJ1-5,CASSQGSSNQPQHF
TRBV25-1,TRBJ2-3,CASSWAPGGTDTQYF
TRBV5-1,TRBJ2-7,CASSLGVISSYEQYF
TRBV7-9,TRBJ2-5,CASSLIAGEKTQYF
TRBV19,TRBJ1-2,CASSISGLNNYGYTF
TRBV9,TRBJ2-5,CASSVEGRGQETQYF
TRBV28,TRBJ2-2,CASSLGTGLFYANTGELFF
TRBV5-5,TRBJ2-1,CASSLVGDPYNEQFF
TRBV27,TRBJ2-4,CASSSLGLAGVGAKNIQYF
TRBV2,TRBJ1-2,CASSEAAGSYYGYTF
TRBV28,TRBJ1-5,CASSPAGSYQPQHF
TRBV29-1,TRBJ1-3,CSVVAGRPFGNTIYF
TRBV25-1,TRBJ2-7,CASRSPGGNHEQYF
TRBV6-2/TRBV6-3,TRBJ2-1,CASSYYRGPSSYNEQFF
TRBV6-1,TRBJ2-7,CASSDPTGPSYEQYF
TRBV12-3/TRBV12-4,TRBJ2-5,CASSPQETQYF
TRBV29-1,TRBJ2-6,CSVGTARPSGANVLTF
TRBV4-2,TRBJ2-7,CASSQELSASGGVSYEQYF
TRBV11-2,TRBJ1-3,CASSLVSPRGSGNTIYF
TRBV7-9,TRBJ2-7,CASSPPPQTGVVHEQYF
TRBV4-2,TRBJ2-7,CASSQEDRVPSYEQYF
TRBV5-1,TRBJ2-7,CASSPGTGIRYEQYF
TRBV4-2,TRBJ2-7,CASSQGGHLYEQYF
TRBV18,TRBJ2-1,CASSPPGLAGVNEQFF
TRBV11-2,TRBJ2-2,CASSSYQGSTGELFF
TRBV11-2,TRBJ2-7,CASSLVTGGNHAYEQYF
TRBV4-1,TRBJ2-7,CASSPTSTGTYEQYF
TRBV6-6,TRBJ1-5,CASSYSRGQPQHF
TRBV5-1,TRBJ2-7,CASSSSVLAGTYEQYF
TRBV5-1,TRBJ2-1,CASSLRGLAENNEQFF
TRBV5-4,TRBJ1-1,CASSLERALGAFF
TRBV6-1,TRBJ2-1,CASSEVGQRYNEQFF
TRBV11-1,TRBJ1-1,CASSRQRNTEAFF
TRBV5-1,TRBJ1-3,CASSLGTGAGGNTIYF
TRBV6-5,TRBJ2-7,CASRQVPYPYEQYF
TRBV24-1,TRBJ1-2,CATSDSRGYYGYTF
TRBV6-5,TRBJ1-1,CATGETNTEAFF
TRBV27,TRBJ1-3,CASSSPGTGNF
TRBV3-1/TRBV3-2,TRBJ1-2,CASSPGQGLGGYTF
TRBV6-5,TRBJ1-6,CASITRTGANSPLHF
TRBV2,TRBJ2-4,CASSPLGPKNIQYF
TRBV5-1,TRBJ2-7,CASRLSGTSGYEQYF
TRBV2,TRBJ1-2,CASSPTRDGYTF
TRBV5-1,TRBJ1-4,CASSLETGGNEKLFF
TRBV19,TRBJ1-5,CASSTPLSRGGNQPQHF
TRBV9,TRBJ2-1,CASSRTVTFSSYNEQFF
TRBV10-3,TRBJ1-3,CAILDTSGNTIYF
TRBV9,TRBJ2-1,CASSEGGRGQNEQFF
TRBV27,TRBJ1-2,CASSLKGTPITNYGYTF
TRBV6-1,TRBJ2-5,CASSEGGETQYF
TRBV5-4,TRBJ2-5,CASSPDSLYQETQYF
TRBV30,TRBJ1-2,CAWSVLAGYTF
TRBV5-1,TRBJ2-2,CASSPGRAGTGELFF
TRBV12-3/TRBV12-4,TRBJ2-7,CASSFLPGPQYF
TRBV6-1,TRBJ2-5,CASSEEDGGAWVRETQYF